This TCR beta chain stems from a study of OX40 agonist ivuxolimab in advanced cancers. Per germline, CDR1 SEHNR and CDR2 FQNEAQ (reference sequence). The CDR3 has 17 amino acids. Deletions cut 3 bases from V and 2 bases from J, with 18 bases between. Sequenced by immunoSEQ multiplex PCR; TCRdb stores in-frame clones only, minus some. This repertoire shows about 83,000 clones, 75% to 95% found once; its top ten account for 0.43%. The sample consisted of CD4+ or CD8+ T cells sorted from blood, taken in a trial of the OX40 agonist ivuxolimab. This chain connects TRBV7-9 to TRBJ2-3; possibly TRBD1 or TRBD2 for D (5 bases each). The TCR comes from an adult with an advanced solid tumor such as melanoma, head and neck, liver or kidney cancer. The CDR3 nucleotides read TGTGCCAGCAGCTTCAGGGACCGACCAAGGACCACAGATACGCAGTATTTT. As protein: CASSFRDRPRTTDTQYF. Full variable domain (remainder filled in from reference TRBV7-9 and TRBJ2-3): DTGVSQNPRHKITKRGQNVTFRCDPISEHNRLYWYRQTLGQGPEFLTYFQNEAQLEKSRLLSDRFSAERPKGSFSTLEIQRTEQGDSAMYLCASSFRDRPRTTDTQYFGPGTRLTVL.